These T cell receptor beta chains were read from a single sample in a study of regulatory T cells in long-lasting Graves disease. MiXCR, applied by TCRdb to the multiplex PCR reads, yields one record per CDR3 protein. This sample yields 400,000 to 450,000 distinct CDR3 sequences, of which around 24% are seen a single time; around 26% belongs to the top ten. Here the sequenced sample was peripheral blood mononuclear cells (PBMCs), taken when the disease was refractory, from a patient treated with antithyroid drugs. Receptor source: a female donor with Graves disease. Each CDR3 is given with its conserved first and last residue. A D gene is named only where the DNA matches it firmly. Expanded clones get a size class; other rows say once, few or many, or leave the size out.

j_gene	v_gene	len	d_gene	abundance	CDR3aa	CDR3nt
TRBJ1-6	TRBV6-5	12	NA	many	CASSYSNSPLHF	TGTGCCAGCAGTTACTCAAATTCACCCCTCCACTTT
TRBJ1-5	TRBV10-2	17	TRBD1	NA	CASSQTGTGGGNQPQHF	TGCGCCAGCAGCCAAACCGGGACAGGGGGCGGAAATCAGCCCCAGCATTTT
TRBJ2-7	TRBV27	14	TRBD1	few	CASRQQDRAWIQYF	TGTGCCAGCAGACAACAAGACAGGGCTTGGATTCAGTACTTC
TRBJ1-2	TRBV20-1	22	NA	many	CSARGGGGRGKDDRTPNYGYTF	TGCAGTGCTAGAGGGGGAGGTGGCAGGGGCAAAGATGACCGTACTCCAAACTATGGCTACACCTTC
TRBJ1-5	TRBV18	14	NA	once	CASSPEPFNQPQHF	TGTGCCAGCTCACCGGAACCTTTTAATCAGCCCCAGCATTTT
TRBJ2-7	TRBV15	15	TRBD2	once	CATSRVASGNYEQYF	TGTGCCACCAGCAGAGTGGCTAGCGGGAACTACGAGCAGTACTTC
TRBJ1-2	TRBV4-1	14	NA	NA	CASSQVAGPYGYTF	TGCGCCAGCAGCCAAGTCGCAGGGCCCTATGGCTACACCTTC
TRBJ2-7	TRBV5-1	14	NA	NA	CASSVEQGLYEQYF	TGCGCCAGCAGCGTTGAGCAGGGTCTCTACGAGCAGTACTTC
TRBJ2-5	TRBV29-1	11	NA	few	CSVREGETQYF	TGCAGCGTCCGAGAGGGGGAGACCCAGTACTTC
TRBJ1-5	TRBV19	18	TRBD1	NA	CASSIVTGGSYSNQPQHF	TGTGCCAGTAGTATAGTGACAGGGGGCTCATATAGCAATCAGCCCCAGCATTTT
TRBJ2-5	TRBV29-1	17	TRBD2	NA	CSVDGPSGTTNQETQYF	TGCAGCGTTGATGGGCCTAGCGGGACGACCAACCAAGAGACCCAGTACTTC
TRBJ2-3	TRBV6-2/TRBV6-3	14	NA	NA	CASSYLRPPDTQYF	TGTGCCAGCAGTTACCTGCGCCCACCAGATACGCAGTATTTT
TRBJ1-1	TRBV10-3	14	TRBD1	NA	CATLKTGGDTEAFF	TGTGCCACCCTAAAGACAGGGGGAGACACTGAAGCTTTCTTT
TRBJ1-1	TRBV11-2	14	TRBD1	NA	CASSSDRGNTEAFF	TGTGCCAGCAGCTCGGACAGGGGGAACACTGAAGCTTTCTTT
TRBJ2-1	TRBV28	17	NA	few	CASSSPPGRHSYNEQFF	TGTGCCAGCAGTTCCCCACCGGGGCGCCACTCCTACAATGAGCAGTTCTTC
TRBJ2-7	TRBV7-6	14	TRBD2	once	CASSLGWGGYEQYF	TGTGCCAGCAGCTTAGGATGGGGGGGGTACGAGCAGTACTTC
TRBJ1-1	TRBV6-1	12	NA	few	CASTSGPGEAFF	TGTGCCAGCACCTCAGGGCCTGGGGAGGCTTTCTTT
TRBJ1-4	TRBV20-1	16	NA	few	CSARPLSGGGREKLFF	TGCAGTGCCAGACCACTGAGCGGGGGAGGGCGTGAAAAACTGTTTTTT
TRBJ2-2	TRBV5-1	13	NA	NA	CASSLASDGELFF	TGCGCCAGCAGCTTGGCCTCAGACGGGGAGCTGTTTTTT
TRBJ1-4	TRBV7-2	15	NA	many	CASSSGGASNEKLFF	TGTGCCAGCAGCTCGGGGGGTGCATCTAATGAAAAACTGTTTTTT
TRBJ2-5	TRBV14	13	NA	few	CASSQDPRMTQYF	TGTGCCAGCAGCCAAGATCCCCGGATGACCCAGTACTTC
TRBJ2-7	TRBV20-1	17	TRBD1	many	CSAEETAWTGALYEQYF	TGCAGTGCAGAGGAGACTGCTTGGACAGGGGCTCTCTACGAGCAGTACTTC
TRBJ1-1	TRBV20-1	14	NA	few	CSASHGHKNTEAFF	TGCAGTGCCAGTCATGGACACAAAAACACTGAAGCTTTCTTT
TRBJ2-3	TRBV7-8	17	TRBD2	NA	CASSLNPSGSGADTQYF	TGTGCCAGCAGCTTAAATCCCAGCGGGAGCGGCGCAGATACGCAGTATTTT
TRBJ1-1	TRBV6-1	13	NA	few	CASRLRTDTEAFF	TGTGCCAGCAGGCTCAGGACAGACACTGAAGCTTTCTTT
TRBJ1-1	TRBV20-1	12	NA	few	CSASVMNTEAFF	TGCAGTGCTAGCGTGATGAACACTGAAGCTTTCTTT
TRBJ1-1	TRBV29-1	11	NA	NA	CSVVVLGEAFF	TGCAGCGTTGTTGTTTTGGGTGAAGCTTTCTTT
TRBJ1-1	TRBV6-2/TRBV6-3	13	NA	few	CASSYRGTTEAFF	TGTGCCAGCAGTTACCGGGGGACCACTGAAGCTTTCTTT
TRBJ1-1	TRBV5-1	16	NA	NA	CASSLGAGRGRAEAFF	TGCGCCAGCAGCCTAGGGGCAGGGAGGGGTCGGGCTGAAGCTTTCTTT
TRBJ2-7	TRBV28	12	NA	NA	CASSATGPFYLF	TGTGCCAGCAGTGCCACAGGACCTTTCTACTTATTC
TRBJ1-5	TRBV2	14	NA	NA	CVGSKGSTNQPQHF	TGTGTCGGTTCGAAAGGGTCGACCAATCAGCCCCAGCATTTT
TRBJ2-1	TRBV11-2	13	NA	NA	CASSLGRTAEQFF	TGTGCCAGCAGCCTCGGACGGACCGCCGAGCAGTTCTTC
TRBJ1-6	TRBV3-1	15	NA	few	CASSQETPDNSPLHF	TGTGCCAGCAGCCAAGAAACGCCAGATAATTCACCCCTCCACTTT
TRBJ1-1	TRBV3-1	17	NA	NA	CASSQGQAKSMNTEAFF	TGTGCCAGCAGCCAAGGACAGGCAAAATCAATGAACACTGAAGCTTTCTTT
TRBJ1-5	TRBV6-1	21	TRBD1	many	CASSVVAPGQGFAGTNQPQHF	TGTGCCAGCTCCGTCGTAGCCCCGGGACAGGGTTTTGCCGGAACAAATCAGCCCCAGCATTTT
TRBJ1-2	TRBV15	15	TRBD1	many	CATSRPGTGADGYTF	TGTGCCACCAGCAGACCAGGGACAGGTGCGGATGGCTACACCTTC
TRBJ1-4	TRBV29-1	13	NA	few	CSVEARPNEKLFF	TGCAGCGTTGAAGCCCGGCCTAATGAAAAACTGTTTTTT
TRBJ1-3	TRBV2	14	TRBD1	NA	CASSPTGGGNTIYF	TGTGCCAGCAGTCCGACAGGGGGTGGAAACACCATATATTTT
TRBJ1-2	TRBV7-2	12	NA	NA	CASSSLDRGYTF	TGTGCCAGCAGCTCGTTAGACAGGGGCTACACCTTC
TRBJ1-1	TRBV6-2/TRBV6-3	14	NA	once	CASSPQGARSEAFF	TGTGCCAGCAGTCCTCAGGGTGCTAGGTCTGAAGCTTTCTTT
TRBJ1-5	TRBV6-1	15	NA	many	CASSERGYSNQPQHF	TGTGCCAGCAGTGAAAGGGGGTATAGCAATCAGCCCCAGCATTTT
TRBJ2-7	TRBV18	14	TRBD1	NA	CVSSPRDSSYEQYF	TGTGTCAGCTCACCACGGGACAGCTCCTACGAGCAGTACTTC
TRBJ1-1	TRBV7-9	12	NA	few	CASSLTPVEAFF	TGTGCCAGCAGCTTAACGCCGGTTGAAGCTTTCTTT
TRBJ1-1	TRBV5-1	13	NA	few	CASRQNRGTEAFF	TGCGCCAGCAGACAAAATAGGGGCACTGAAGCTTTCTTT
TRBJ1-4	TRBV7-2	16	NA	few	CASSLIPGSTNEKLFF	TGTGCCAGCAGCTTAATTCCGGGTTCAACTAATGAAAAACTGTTTTTT